This T cell receptor (beta chain) was found in a study of blood T cell repertoires in COVID-19. Germline V gene sequence: CDR1 SGHTA, CDR2 FQGNSA. CDR3 length equals 17 residues. V was pared by 4 bases and J by 9 bases, with 11 bases of the junction left unmatched. This clone was counted a few times. TCRdb's table, derived via immunoSEQ multiplex PCR, lists solely in-frame clones and lacks some. Among a few hundred thousand clones listed, roughly 90% were seen once. Individuals aged about 18 to 89 years were recruited from about two dozen US areas. Recovery meant two consecutive negative NP/OP PCR tests, professional clearance, or resolved symptoms.

The chain uses TRBV7-2 and TRBJ2-1, with TRBD2 matching 14 bases. Sequenced sample: PBMCs or T cells enriched from blood (not recorded which). This TCR was recovered from a woman in her 30s who had recovered from COVID-19. In DNA, the CDR3 is TGTGCCAGCAGCTCCCGACAGACTAGCGGGGGGGCGGCTGAGCAGTTCTTC. Protein: CASSSRQTSGGAAEQFF.